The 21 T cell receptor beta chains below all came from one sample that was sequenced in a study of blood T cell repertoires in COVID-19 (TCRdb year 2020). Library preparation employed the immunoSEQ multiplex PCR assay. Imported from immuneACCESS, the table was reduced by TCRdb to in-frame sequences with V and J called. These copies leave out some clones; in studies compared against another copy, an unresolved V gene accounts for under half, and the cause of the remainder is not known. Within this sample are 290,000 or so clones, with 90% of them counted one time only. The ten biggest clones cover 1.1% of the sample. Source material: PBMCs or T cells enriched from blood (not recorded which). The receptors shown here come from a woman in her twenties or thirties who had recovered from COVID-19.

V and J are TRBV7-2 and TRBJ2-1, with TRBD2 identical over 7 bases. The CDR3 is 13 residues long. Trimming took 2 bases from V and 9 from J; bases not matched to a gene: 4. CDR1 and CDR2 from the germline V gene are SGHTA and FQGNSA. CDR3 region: CASSLWRESEQFF. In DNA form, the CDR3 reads TGTGCCAGCAGCTTATGGCGGGAGAGTGAGCAGTTCTTC.

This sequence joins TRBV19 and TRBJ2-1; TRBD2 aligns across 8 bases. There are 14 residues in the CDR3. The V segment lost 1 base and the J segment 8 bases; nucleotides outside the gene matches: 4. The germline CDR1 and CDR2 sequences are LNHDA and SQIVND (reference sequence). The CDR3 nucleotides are TGTGCCAGTAGTATAGCGGGAGGGCCTGATGAGCAGTTCTTC. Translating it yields CASSIAGGPDEQFF.

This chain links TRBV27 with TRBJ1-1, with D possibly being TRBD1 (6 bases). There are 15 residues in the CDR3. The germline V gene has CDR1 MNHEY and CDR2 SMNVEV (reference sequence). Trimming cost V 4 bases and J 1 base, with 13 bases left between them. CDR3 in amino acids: CASSSAGQRNTEAFF. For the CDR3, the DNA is TGTGCCAGCAGTTCCGCCGGACAGCGGAACACTGAAGCTTTCTTT.

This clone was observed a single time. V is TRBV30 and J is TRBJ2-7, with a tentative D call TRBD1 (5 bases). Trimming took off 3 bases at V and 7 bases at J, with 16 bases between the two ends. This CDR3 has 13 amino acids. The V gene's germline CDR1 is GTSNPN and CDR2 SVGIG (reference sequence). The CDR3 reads CAWRSYNQGEQYF. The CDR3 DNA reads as TGTGCCTGGAGGTCTTATAATCAGGGAGAGCAGTACTTC.

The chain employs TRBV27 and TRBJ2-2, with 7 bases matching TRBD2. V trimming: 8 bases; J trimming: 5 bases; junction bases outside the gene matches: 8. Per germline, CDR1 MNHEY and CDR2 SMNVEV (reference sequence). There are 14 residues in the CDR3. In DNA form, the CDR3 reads TGTGCCAGCCAGGGAGGGGCGGGGACCGGGGAGCTGTTTTTT. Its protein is CASQGGAGTGELFF.

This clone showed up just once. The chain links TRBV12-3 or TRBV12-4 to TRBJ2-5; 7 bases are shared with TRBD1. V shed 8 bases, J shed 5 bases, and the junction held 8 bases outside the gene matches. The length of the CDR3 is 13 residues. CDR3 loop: CASSRQGGETQYF. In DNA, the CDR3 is TGTGCCAGCTCCAGACAGGGTGGGGAGACCCAGTACTTC.

CDR3 residues: CASMSGSFVEQFF. Here the CDR3 DNA reads TGTGCCAGCATGAGCGGGAGCTTTGTTGAGCAGTTCTTC. The rearrangement links TRBV28 to TRBJ2-1; the match to TRBD2 covers 8 bases. CDR3 length equals 13 residues. Germline CDR1 reads MDHEN; CDR2 reads SYDVKM. Germline trimming cut 7 bases from V and 9 bases from J; bases unmatched to any gene: 8.

The CDR3 DNA reads TGTGCCAGCTCCCAGGAGCAGGGCCACAATGAGCAGTTCTTC. Its translation: CASSQEQGHNEQFF. The chain is built from TRBV18 and TRBJ2-1; weak D call: TRBD1 (5 bases). Per germline, CDR1 KGHSH and CDR2 LQKENI. V gave up 6 bases and J gave up 5 bases, with 14 bases separating them. This CDR3 spans 14 amino acids.

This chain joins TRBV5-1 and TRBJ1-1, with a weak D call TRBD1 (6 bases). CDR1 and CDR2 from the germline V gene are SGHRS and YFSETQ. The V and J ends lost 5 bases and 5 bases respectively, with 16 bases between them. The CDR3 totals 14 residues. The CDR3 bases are TGCGCCAGCAGAACCACAGGGAGTGGGACTGAAGCTTTCTTT. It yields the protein CASRTTGSGTEAFF. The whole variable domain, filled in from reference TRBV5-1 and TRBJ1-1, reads KAGVTQTPRYLIKTRGQQVTLSCSPISGHRSVSWYQQTPGQGLQFLFEYFSETQRNKGNFPGRFSGRQFSNSRSEMNVSTLELGDSALYLCASRTTGSGTEAFFGQGTRLTVV.

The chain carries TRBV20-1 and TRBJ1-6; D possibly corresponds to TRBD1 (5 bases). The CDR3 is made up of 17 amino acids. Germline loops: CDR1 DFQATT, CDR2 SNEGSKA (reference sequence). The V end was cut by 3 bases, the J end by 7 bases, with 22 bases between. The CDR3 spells CSASPFSRDYLNSPLHF. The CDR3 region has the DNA TGCAGTGCTAGTCCGTTCAGCCGGGACTATCTCAATTCACCCCTCCACTTT.

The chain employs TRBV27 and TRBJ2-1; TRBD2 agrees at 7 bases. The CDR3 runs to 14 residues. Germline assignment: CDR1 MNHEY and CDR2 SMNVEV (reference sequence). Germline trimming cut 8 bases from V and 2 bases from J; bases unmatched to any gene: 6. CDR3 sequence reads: CASGRGSTYNEQFF. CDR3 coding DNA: TGTGCCAGCGGGAGGGGCAGTACCTACAATGAGCAGTTCTTC.

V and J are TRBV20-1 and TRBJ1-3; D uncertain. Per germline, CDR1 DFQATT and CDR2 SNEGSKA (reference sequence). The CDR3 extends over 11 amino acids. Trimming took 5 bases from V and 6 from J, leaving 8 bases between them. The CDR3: CSASGLNTIYF. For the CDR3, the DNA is TGCAGTGCTTCGGGTTTAAACACCATATATTTT.

The CDR3 nucleotides read TGTGCCACCAGTGAGAGGGGGCAGATTGGCTACACCTTC. Translating it yields CATSERGQIGYTF. The V and J genes are TRBV24-1 and TRBJ1-2; TRBD1 aligns across 7 bases. The J segment lost 7 bases and the V segment lost 4 bases, leaving 5 bases of the junction unmatched. This CDR3 is 13 amino acids long. The germline V gene has CDR1 KGHDR and CDR2 SFDVKD.

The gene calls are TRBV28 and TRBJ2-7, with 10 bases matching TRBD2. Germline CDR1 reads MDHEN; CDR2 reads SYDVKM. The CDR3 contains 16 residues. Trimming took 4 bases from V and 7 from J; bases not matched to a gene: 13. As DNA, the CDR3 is TGTGCCAGCAGTTCTAATCCCGGGACTAGCGTGCGGGAGCAGTACTTC. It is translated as CASSSNPGTSVREQYF. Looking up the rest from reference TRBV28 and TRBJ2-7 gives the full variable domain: DVKVTQSSRYLVKRTGEKVFLECVQDMDHENMFWYRQDPGLGLRLIYFSYDVKMKEKGDIPEGYSVSREKKERFSLILESASTNQTSMYLCASSSNPGTSVREQYFGPGTRLTVT.

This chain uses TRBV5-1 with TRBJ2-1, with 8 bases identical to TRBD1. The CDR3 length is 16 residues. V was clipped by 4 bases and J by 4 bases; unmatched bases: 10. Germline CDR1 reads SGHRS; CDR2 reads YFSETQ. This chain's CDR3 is CASSRVTTGDYNEQFF. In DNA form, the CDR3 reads TGCGCCAGCAGCCGTGTCACGACAGGGGATTACAATGAGCAGTTCTTC.

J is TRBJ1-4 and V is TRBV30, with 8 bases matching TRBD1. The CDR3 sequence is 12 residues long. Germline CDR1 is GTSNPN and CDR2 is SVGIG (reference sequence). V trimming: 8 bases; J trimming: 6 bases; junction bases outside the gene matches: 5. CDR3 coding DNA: TGTGCCGGAGGGACAGGATATGAAAAACTGTTTTTT. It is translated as CAGGTGYEKLFF.

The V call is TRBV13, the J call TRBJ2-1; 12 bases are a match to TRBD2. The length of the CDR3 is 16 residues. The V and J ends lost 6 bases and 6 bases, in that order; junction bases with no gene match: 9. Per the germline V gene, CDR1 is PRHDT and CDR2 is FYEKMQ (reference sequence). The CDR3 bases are TGTGCCAGCAGTTTCTCCCTAGCGGGAGGGTCCAATGAGCAGTTCTTC. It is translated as CASSFSLAGGSNEQFF. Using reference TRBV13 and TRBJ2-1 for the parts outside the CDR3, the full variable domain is AAGVIQSPRHLIKEKRETATLKCYPIPRHDTVYWYQQGPGQDPQFLISFYEKMQSDKGSIPDRFSAQQFSDYHSELNMSSLELGDSALYFCASSFSLAGGSNEQFFGPGTRLTVL.

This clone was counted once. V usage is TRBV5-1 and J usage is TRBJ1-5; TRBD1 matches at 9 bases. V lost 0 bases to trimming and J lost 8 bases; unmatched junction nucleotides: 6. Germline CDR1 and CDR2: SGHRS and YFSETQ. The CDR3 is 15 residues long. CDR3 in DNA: TGCGCCAGCAGCTTGGTGGGACAGGGTGCAAAGCCCCAGCATTTT. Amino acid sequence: CASSLVGQGAKPQHF.

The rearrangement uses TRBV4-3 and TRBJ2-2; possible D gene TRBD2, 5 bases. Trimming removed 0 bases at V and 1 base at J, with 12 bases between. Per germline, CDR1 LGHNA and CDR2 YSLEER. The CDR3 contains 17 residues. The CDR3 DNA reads TGCGCCAGCAGCCAAGAATGGAGGTCAATGAACACCGGGGAGCTGTTTTTT. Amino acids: CASSQEWRSMNTGELFF.

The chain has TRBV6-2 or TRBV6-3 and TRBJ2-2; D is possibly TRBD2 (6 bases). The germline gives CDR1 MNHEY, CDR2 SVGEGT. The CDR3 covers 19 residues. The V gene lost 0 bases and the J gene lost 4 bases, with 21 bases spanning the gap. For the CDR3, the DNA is TGTGCCAGCAGTTACTCGCCAGGGCGACTAGTCCCAGGCACCGGGGAGCTGTTTTTT. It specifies CASSYSPGRLVPGTGELFF.

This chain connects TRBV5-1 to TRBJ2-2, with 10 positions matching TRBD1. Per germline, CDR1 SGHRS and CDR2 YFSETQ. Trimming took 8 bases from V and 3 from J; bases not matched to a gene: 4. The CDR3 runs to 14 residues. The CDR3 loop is CASMDRGDTGELFF. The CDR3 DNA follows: TGCGCCAGTATGGACAGGGGGGACACCGGGGAGCTGTTTTTT.